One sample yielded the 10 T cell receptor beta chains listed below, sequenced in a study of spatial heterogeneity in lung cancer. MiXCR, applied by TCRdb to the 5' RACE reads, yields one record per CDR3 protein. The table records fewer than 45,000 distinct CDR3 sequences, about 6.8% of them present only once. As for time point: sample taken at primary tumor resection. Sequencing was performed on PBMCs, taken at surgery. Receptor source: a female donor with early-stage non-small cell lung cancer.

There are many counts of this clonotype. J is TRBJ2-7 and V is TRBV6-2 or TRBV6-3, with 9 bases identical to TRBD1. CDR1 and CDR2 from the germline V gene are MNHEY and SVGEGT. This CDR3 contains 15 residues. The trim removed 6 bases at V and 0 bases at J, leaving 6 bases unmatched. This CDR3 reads CASRPVGQGSYEQYF. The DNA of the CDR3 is TGTGCCAGCAGACCGGTGGGACAGGGCTCCTACGAGCAGTACTTC.

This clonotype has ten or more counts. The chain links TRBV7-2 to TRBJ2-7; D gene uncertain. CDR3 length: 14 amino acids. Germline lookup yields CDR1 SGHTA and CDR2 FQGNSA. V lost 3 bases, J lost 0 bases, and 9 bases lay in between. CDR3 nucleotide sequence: TGTGCCAGCAGCTTGCAGAGAAGCTCCTACGAGCAGTACTTC. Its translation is CASSLQRSSYEQYF.

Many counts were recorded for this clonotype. The chain's CDR3 is CSAPFSGETQYF. The CDR3, as DNA: TGCAGTGCCCCGTTTTCGGGGGAGACCCAGTACTTC. J is TRBJ2-5 and V is TRBV20-1, with D perhaps matching TRBD2 (5 bases). The CDR3 loop spans 12 amino acids. Between the trimmed V and J ends, which lost 6 bases and 5 bases, there was a span of 13 bases. Germline CDR1 DFQATT, CDR2 SNEGSKA (reference sequence).

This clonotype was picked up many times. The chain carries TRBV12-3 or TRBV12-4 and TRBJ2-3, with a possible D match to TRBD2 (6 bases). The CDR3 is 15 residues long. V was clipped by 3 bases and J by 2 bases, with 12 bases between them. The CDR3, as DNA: TGTGCCAGCAGTTTCAGAGCGGACTACACAGATACGCAGTATTTT. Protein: CASSFRADYTDTQYF.

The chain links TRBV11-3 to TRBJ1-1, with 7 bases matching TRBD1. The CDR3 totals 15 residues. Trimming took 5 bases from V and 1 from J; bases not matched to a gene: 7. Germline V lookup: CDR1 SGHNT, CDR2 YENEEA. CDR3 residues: CASSHRGQTNTEAFF. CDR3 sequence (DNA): TGTGCCAGCAGCCACAGGGGTCAAACGAACACTGAAGCTTTCTTT.

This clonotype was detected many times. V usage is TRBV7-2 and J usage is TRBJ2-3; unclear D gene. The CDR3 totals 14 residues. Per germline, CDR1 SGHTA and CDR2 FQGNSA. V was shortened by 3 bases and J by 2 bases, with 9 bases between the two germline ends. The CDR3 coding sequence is TGTGCCAGCAGCTTCAGCTCCCACACAGATACGCAGTATTTT. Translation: CASSFSSHTDTQYF.

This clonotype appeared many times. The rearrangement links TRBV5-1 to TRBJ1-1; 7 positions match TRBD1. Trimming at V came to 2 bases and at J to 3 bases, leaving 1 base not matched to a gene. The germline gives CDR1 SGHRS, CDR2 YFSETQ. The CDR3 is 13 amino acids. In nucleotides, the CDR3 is TGCGCCAGCAGCTTTGACAGGGACACTGAAGCTTTCTTT. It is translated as CASSFDRDTEAFF.

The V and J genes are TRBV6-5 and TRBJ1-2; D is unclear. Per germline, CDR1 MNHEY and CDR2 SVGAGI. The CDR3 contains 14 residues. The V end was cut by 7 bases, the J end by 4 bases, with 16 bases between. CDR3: CASTGRGFGYGYTF. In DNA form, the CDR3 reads TGTGCCAGCACCGGGCGAGGGTTCGGCTATGGCTACACCTTC.

The CDR3 loop is CASSYSRGTEAFF. The CDR3 DNA reads as TGTGCCAGCAGTTACTCCAGGGGAACTGAAGCTTTCTTT. The V gene is TRBV6-5, the J gene TRBJ1-1; the D gene is possibly TRBD1 (6 bases). V lost 0 bases, J lost 5 bases, and 7 bases lay in between. The CDR3 consists of 13 residues. Germline lookup yields CDR1 MNHEY and CDR2 SVGAGI.

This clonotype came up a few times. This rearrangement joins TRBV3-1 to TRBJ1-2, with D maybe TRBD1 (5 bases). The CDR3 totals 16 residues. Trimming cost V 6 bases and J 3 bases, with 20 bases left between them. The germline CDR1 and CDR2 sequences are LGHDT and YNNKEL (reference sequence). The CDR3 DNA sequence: TGTGCCAGCAGGCTTACCGGGGCCCGGGCCCACTATGGCTACACCTTC. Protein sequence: CASRLTGARAHYGYTF.